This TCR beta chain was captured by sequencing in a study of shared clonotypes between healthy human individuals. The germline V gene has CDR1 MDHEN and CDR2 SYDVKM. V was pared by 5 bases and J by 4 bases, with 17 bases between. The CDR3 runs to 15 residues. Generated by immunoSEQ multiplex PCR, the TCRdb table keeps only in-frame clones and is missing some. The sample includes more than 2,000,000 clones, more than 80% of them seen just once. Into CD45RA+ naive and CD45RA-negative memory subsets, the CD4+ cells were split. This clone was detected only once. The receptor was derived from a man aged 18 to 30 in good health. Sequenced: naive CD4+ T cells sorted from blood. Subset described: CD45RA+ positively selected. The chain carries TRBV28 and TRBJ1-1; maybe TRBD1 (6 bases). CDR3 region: CASSTGTLRPTEAFF. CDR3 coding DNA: TGTGCCAGCAGTACAGGGACCTTGAGGCCCACTGAAGCTTTCTTT. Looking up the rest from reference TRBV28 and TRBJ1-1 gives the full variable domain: DVKVTQSSRYLVKRTGEKVFLECVQDMDHENMFWYRQDPGLGLRLIYFSYDVKMKEKGDIPEGYSVSREKKERFSLILESASTNQTSMYLCASSTGTLRPTEAFFGQGTRLTVV.